This T cell receptor beta chain was recorded in a study of glioma-infiltrating T cells. Regarding the study as a whole: CDR3 overlap between tissue and blood was very small.

V lost 4 bases, J lost 5 bases, and 3 bases stayed unmatched. Per germline, CDR1 SGHNT and CDR2 YYREEE (reference sequence). This CDR3 comprises 16 residues. As concerns this clonotype: As yet, its antigen is unknown.

Using RNA template, CDR3s of TCR alpha and beta were amplified with iRepertoire arm-PCR. Input was roughly 100-450 ng of tissue mRNA or PBMC total RNA. TCRdb ran MiXCR on the multiplex PCR reads and lists one entry per CDR3 protein. Here the sample spans about 190,000 distinct CDR3 sequences, 32% being singletons. Sequenced material: glioma tissue, nonneoplastic brain tissue, or PBMCs (not recorded which). The chain employs TRBV5-4 and TRBJ2-2; 15 bases fit TRBD2. The TCR originated in a human donor with low-grade glioma or glioblastoma, undergoing nonglioma brain surgery, or in good health (not recorded which). The DNA of the CDR3 is TGTGCCAGCAGCCCAGGGACTAGCGGGAGGACCGGGGAGCTGTTTTTT. Its protein product is CASSPGTSGRTGELFF.